This TCR beta chain appears in the sequencing data of a study of blood T cell repertoires in COVID-19 (dated by TCRdb to 2020 to 2022). Describing the broader study: The collaborator samples originated in the United States, Italy and Spain and spanned the acute and convalescent phases of COVID-19. The material from the prospective study consisted of cDNA or gDNA derived from T cells, B-cell-depleted T cells, or PBMCs. Subjects who had been exposed to COVID-19, were actively infected with it, or had recovered from it provided the deeply sampled blood TCRbeta repertoires that made up the dataset. The repertoires were made available in a free public database intended to serve as a resource for research on the immune response to SARS-CoV-2. The samples were drawn from the first 160 participants of the ongoing ImmuneRACE study and from 1,254 subjects provided by 6 global collaborators. The sample metadata nearly always contained a de-identified subject ID, COVID-19 status, age in years and sex. Where HLA class I and class II types were available, the types were taken from metadata supplied by the sample provider, not from assay-based typing.

With respect to this clone: The specificity of this receptor is unknown. No qualities accompany the bases; no much larger clone lies one base away.

TCRbeta CDR3 regions were amplified from genomic DNA by means of the immunoSEQ Assay, a bias-controlled multiplex PCR. From the authors' description of their analysis: Nucleated cell counts per sample were estimated from amplification of reference gene primers within the assay. Sequence reads were collapsed and filtered to measure the absolute abundance of every unique TCRbeta CDR3 rearrangement. For each sample, productive Simpson clonality was calculated by taking the square root of Simpson's diversity index across productive rearrangements. The immuneACCESS repertoire file appears here via TCRdb, limited to in-frame rearrangements. These files lack a portion of the clones; in checked studies, under half of the deficit traces to unresolved V genes, and the cause of the others is not known. That table is the source of V, J and clone size, and D and trimming were worked out from the DNA. The table for this sample lists tens of thousands of clones; around nine tenths of them were counted only once. The ten biggest clones cover around 4.9% of the sample.

Each collaborating institution followed its own protocols to collect whole blood in K2EDTA tubes. For TCRbeta analysis, collaborator samples were shipped as frozen whole blood, as isolated PBMCs, or as DNA extracted from either sample type. What the research found in general, with its limitations: The quantity of clinical and demographic metadata differed by source and by participant and was supplied without curation.

The clonotype originates from a woman of 80 years or more with active COVID-19. Sequenced input: peripheral blood.

The CDR3 loop reads CASSFGRNTEAFF. The sequenced DNA: TGTGCCAGCAGCTTTGGCAGGAACACTGAAGCTTTCTTT. The sequence joins TRBV7-8 to TRBJ1-1; no D gene is confidently identified. CDR1 SGHVS and CDR2 FQNEAQ were looked up in the germline V gene. V is shortened by 3 bases, J by 1 base, and the region joining them spans 6 bases. From the cysteine through the phenylalanine, the CDR3 covers 13 amino acids. Only CDR3 DNA remains: 39 bases, in frame from the first base.